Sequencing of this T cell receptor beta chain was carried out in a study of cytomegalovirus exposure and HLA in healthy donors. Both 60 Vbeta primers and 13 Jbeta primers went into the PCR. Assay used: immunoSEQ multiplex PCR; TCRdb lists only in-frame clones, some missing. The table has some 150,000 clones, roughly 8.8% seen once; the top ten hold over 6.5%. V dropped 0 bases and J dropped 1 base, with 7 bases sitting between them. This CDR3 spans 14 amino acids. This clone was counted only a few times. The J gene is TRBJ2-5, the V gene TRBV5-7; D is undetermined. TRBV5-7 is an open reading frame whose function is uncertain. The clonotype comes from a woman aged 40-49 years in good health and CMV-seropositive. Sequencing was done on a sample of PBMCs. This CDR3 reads CASSLAPCQETQYF. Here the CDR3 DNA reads TGTGCCAGCAGCTTGGCCCCGTGCCAAGAGACCCAGTACTTC.